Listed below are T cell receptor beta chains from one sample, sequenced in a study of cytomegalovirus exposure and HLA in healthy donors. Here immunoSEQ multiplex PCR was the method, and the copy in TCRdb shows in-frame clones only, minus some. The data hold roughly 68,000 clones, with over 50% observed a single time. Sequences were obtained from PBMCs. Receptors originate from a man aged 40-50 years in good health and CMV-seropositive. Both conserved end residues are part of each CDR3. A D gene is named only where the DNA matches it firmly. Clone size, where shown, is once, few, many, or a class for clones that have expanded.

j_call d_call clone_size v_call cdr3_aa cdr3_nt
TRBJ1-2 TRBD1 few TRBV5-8 CASSLPLTGDYGYTF TGTGCCAGCAGCTTACCATTGACAGGGGACTATGGCTACACCTTC
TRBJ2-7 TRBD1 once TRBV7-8 CASSSPDRAISYEQYF TGTGCCAGCAGCTCTCCGGACAGGGCGATCTCCTACGAGCAGTACTTC
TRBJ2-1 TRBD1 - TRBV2 CASTGQGGRDEQFF TGTGCCAGCACGGGACAGGGGGGTAGGGATGAGCAGTTCTTC
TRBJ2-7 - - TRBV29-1 CSVEVGQEGYEQYF TGCAGCGTTGAAGTTGGACAGGAGGGCTACGAGCAGTACTTC
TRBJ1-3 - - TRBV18 CASSPLGGWRASSGNTIYF TGTGCCAGCTCCCCCCTAGGTGGTTGGCGGGCTTCCTCTGGAAACACCATATATTTT
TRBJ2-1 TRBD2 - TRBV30 CAPNPGLALDEQFF TGTGCCCCCAATCCGGGACTAGCTCTCGATGAGCAGTTCTTC
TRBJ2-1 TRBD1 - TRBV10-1 CASRGGQGSNEQFF TGCGCCAGCAGGGGCGGACAGGGAAGTAATGAGCAGTTCTTC
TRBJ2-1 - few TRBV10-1 CASRDTRQLEFF TGCGCCAGCAGAGACACCAGACAGCTAGAGTTCTTC
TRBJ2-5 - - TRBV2 CASAGELGQETQYF TGTGCCAGCGCTGGGGAGTTAGGCCAAGAGACCCAGTACTTC
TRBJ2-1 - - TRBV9 CASGFGSETVYNEQFF TGTGCCAGCGGTTTTGGTAGCGAAACCGTATACAATGAGCAGTTCTTC
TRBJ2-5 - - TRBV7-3 CASSFGQGETQYF TGTGCCAGCAGCTTTGGGCAGGGGGAGACCCAGTACTTC
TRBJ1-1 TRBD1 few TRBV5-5 CASSLGQGTNEDTEAFF TGTGCCAGCAGCTTGGGACAGGGGACCAATGAGGACACTGAAGCTTTCTTT
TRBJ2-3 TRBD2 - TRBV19 CASSLGLADTQYF TGTGCCAGTAGTTTAGGACTAGCAGATACGCAGTATTTT
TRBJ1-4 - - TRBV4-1 CASSQGEGEKLFF TGCGCCAGCAGCCAAGGAGAGGGTGAAAAACTGTTTTTT
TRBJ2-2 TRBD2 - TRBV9 CASSVGVAGYTGELFF TGTGCCAGCAGCGTAGGAGTAGCGGGGTACACCGGGGAGCTGTTTTTT
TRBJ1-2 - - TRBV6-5 CASSLSPAANYGYTF TGTGCCAGCAGTCTCAGCCCCGCAGCGAACTATGGCTACACCTTC
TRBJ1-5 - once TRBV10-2 CASSERRVGQPQHF TGCGCCAGCAGTGAGCGCAGGGTTGGGCAGCCCCAGCATTTT
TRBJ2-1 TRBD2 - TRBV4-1 CASSQEGGGIVNEQFF TGCGCCAGCAGCCAAGAAGGCGGGGGAATTGTCAATGAGCAGTTCTTC
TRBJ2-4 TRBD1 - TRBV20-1 CSRIQGGIQYF TGCAGCCGAATACAGGGGGGCATTCAGTACTTC
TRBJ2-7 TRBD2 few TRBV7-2 CASSWGGGLAGYEQYF TGTGCCAGCAGCTGGGGGGGTGGACTAGCGGGGTACGAGCAGTACTTC
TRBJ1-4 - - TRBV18 CASSPGGYEKLFF TGTGCCAGCTCACCAGGGGGCTACGAAAAACTGTTTTTT
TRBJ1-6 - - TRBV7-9 CASSLSHYNSPLHF TGTGCCAGCAGCTTGAGTCATTATAATTCACCCCTCCACTTT